This T cell receptor beta chain is drawn from a study of T cells after posttransplantation cyclophosphamide. Concerning this clone itself: Its antigen is still unknown.

Whole-study findings and limits: Tissue-infiltrating T cells from skin or gut overlapped little with blood T cells.

Clones were sequenced by immunoSEQ multiplex PCR, and TCRdb holds only the in-frame ones, with some missing. This sample has about 18,000 clones; about 85% occur once, and the top ten carry less than 30%. Methotrexate plus calcineurin inhibitor accompanied controls' myeloablative marrow transplants; sampling was 1 year later. This specimen was PBMCs, taken after allogeneic stem cell transplant with calcineurin inhibitor and methotrexate. The receptor was derived from a female patient aged 18 to 29 who received an allogeneic stem cell transplant from an unrelated donor, was CMV-positive, and had acute and chronic GVHD. Some T cells may possibly be graft donor cells.

The DNA for the CDR3 is TGTGCCAGCAGCTCGGGACAGGGAACCTACGAGCAGTACTTC. Translating gives CASSSGQGTYEQYF. The chain joins TRBV13 to TRBJ2-7; the match to TRBD1 covers 9 bases. This CDR3 spans 14 amino acids. Germline assignment: CDR1 PRHDT and CDR2 FYEKMQ (reference sequence). With 4 bases clipped from V and 2 bases from J, the junction kept 3 bases outside the gene matches.